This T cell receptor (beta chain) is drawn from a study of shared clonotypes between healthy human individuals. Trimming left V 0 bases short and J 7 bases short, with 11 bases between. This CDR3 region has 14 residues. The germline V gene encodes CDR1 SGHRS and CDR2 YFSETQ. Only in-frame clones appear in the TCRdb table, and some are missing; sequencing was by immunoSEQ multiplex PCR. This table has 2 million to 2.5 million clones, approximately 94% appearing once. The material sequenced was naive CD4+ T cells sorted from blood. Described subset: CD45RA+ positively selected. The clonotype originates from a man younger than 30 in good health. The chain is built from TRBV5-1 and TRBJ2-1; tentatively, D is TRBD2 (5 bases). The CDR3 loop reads CASSLDGNENEQFF. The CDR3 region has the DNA TGCGCCAGCAGCTTGGACGGGAACGAAAATGAGCAGTTCTTC.